The 32 T cell receptor beta chains presented below share a single source sample, sequenced in a study of T cells after yellow fever vaccination. TCRdb independently ran MiXCR on the 5' RACE reads; one entry per CDR3 protein. The sample gives 250,000 to 400,000 distinct CDR3 sequences, 3.5% to 4.5% of which show up once; roughly a fifth is in the top ten. The sample in question was PBMCs, obtained 15 days after the yellow fever booster vaccination. All receptors derive from a man aged 18 to 29 who received the YFV17D yellow fever vaccine.

A few counts support this clonotype. The chain recombines TRBV4-2 with TRBJ2-1; D possibly matches TRBD1 or TRBD2 (5 bases each). The CDR3 is 16 residues long. Trimming cost V 3 bases and J 8 bases, with 20 bases left between them. CDR1 and CDR2 (germline): LGHNA, YNFKEQ. The CDR3 DNA is TGTGCCAGCAGCCATCGACCGGGACGGTCGTTAGATGAGCAGTTCTTC. This gives the protein CASSHRPGRSLDEQFF.

This clonotype has ten or more counts. The gene calls are TRBV30 and TRBJ2-4; the D gene is possibly TRBD1 (6 bases). Germline CDR1 reads GTSNPN; CDR2 reads SVGIG (reference sequence). This CDR3 comprises 13 residues. The ends were cut back, 0 bases at V and 9 bases at J, with 12 bases in the middle. This chain's CDR3 is CAWSVGGRTIQYF. Written as DNA, the CDR3 is TGTGCCTGGAGTGTAGGGGGACGCACCATTCAGTACTTC.

This clonotype has just a few counts. This chain connects TRBV12-3 or TRBV12-4 to TRBJ2-5, with 11 bases that match TRBD2. Trimming at V came to 0 bases and at J to 8 bases, leaving 5 bases not matched to a gene. The CDR3 loop spans 15 amino acids. For the CDR3, the DNA is TGTGCCAGCAGTTTAGCGGCCGGGACTAGCGGCACCCAGTACTTC. Its translation is CASSLAAGTSGTQYF.

The V and J genes are TRBV5-1 and TRBJ2-7; D is uncertain. V was pared by 4 bases and J by 2 bases, with 13 bases between. Germline CDR1 SGHRS, CDR2 YFSETQ. The CDR3 is made up of 14 amino acids. The DNA of the CDR3 is TGCGCCAGCAGCCCGTGGGGTGGGGCCTACGAGCAGTACTTC. This encodes CASSPWGGAYEQYF. Together with reference TRBV5-1 and TRBJ2-7, the CDR3 gives the full variable domain: KAGVTQTPRYLIKTRGQQVTLSCSPISGHRSVSWYQQTPGQGLQFLFEYFSETQRNKGNFPGRFSGRQFSNSRSEMNVSTLELGDSALYLCASSPWGGAYEQYFGPGTRLTVT.

This clonotype was found a few times. The chain couples TRBV12-3 or TRBV12-4 to TRBJ2-3, with 10 nucleotides matching TRBD2. The CDR3 covers 16 residues. V lost 3 bases, J lost 4 bases, and 7 bases stayed unmatched. CDR3 DNA: TGTGCCAGCAGTTTCAGCGGGGGGGCCGCAGCAGATACGCAGTATTTT. Translating it yields CASSFSGGAAADTQYF.

This clonotype was observed a handful of times. CDR3 in DNA: TGTGCCAGCAGCCCCGCCAGCGTTGGCGGGGAGCTGTTTTTT. Its translation is CASSPASVGGELFF. The gene calls are TRBV7-2 and TRBJ2-2; D is uncertain. Germline V CDR1 and CDR2: SGHTA, FQGNSA. Trimming took 5 bases from V and 7 from J, leaving 14 bases between them. The length of the CDR3 is 14 residues.

This clonotype was seen many times. The chain uses TRBV5-1 and TRBJ1-2; tentative D call: TRBD1 (5 bases). The CDR3 spans 15 residues. CDR1 is SGHRS, CDR2 YFSETQ, per germline. Deletions cut 0 bases from V and 7 bases from J, with 16 bases between. The CDR3 DNA reads TGCGCCAGCAGCTTGGGTACCGGGACGTGGGGTGGCTACACCTTC. Translated, it gives CASSLGTGTWGGYTF.

Ten or more counts support this clonotype. The chain carries TRBV7-9 and TRBJ2-2, with TRBD2 matching over 12 bases. V lost 7 bases and J lost 4; bases outside the gene matches: 1. Germline CDR1 is SEHNR and CDR2 is FQNEAQ (reference sequence). CDR3 length: 14 amino acids. The CDR3 protein is CASTSGGATGELFF. CDR3 nucleotides: TGTGCCAGCACTAGCGGGGGGGCCACCGGGGAGCTGTTTTTT.

This rearrangement joins TRBV10-3 to TRBJ2-3; 10 bases line up with TRBD2. The CDR3 consists of 15 residues. Germline V gives CDR1 ENHRY, CDR2 SYGVKD. Trimming removed 4 bases from V and 0 bases from J; junction bases left unmatched: 1. CDR3 in amino acids: CAISVAGGSTDTQYF. The CDR3 DNA reads TGTGCCATCAGTGTAGCGGGGGGAAGCACAGATACGCAGTATTTT.

This clonotype was found a few times. The J gene is TRBJ2-1, the V gene TRBV7-9, with 9 bases aligning to TRBD1. This CDR3 comprises 15 residues. Germline lookup yields CDR1 SEHNR and CDR2 FQNEAQ (reference sequence). The V and J ends lost 5 bases and 5 bases, in that order; junction bases with no gene match: 7. The CDR3 here is CASSAGTGFDNEQFF. In nucleotides, the CDR3 is TGTGCCAGCAGCGCCGGGACAGGGTTCGACAATGAGCAGTTCTTC.

This clonotype was observed a few times. The chain employs TRBV10-3 and TRBJ2-1; D may be TRBD2 (6 bases). The V end was cut by 6 bases, the J end by 0 bases, with 21 bases between. Per the germline V gene, CDR1 is ENHRY and CDR2 is SYGVKD. This CDR3 region has 18 residues. CDR3 DNA: TGTGCCATCAGCCAACCTAGGGCTAGCGAGTACTCCTACAATGAGCAGTTCTTC. The encoded protein is CAISQPRASEYSYNEQFF.

V gene TRBV18 combines with J gene TRBJ1-5; D is perhaps TRBD1 (5 bases). The CDR3 has 16 residues. The V end lost 5 bases, the J end lost 0 bases, and 14 bases lay between the germline ends. Germline V CDR1 and CDR2: KGHSH, LQKENI. This chain's CDR3 is CASSAGGVYSNQPQHF. The DNA of the CDR3 is TGTGCCAGCTCAGCCGGAGGGGTATATAGCAATCAGCCCCAGCATTTT.

This clonotype was recorded many times. This chain connects TRBV7-2 to TRBJ1-2, with 7 bases lining up with TRBD1. With 1 base clipped from V and 0 bases from J, the junction kept 8 bases outside the gene matches. This CDR3 contains 17 residues. Looked up from germline, CDR1 is SGHTA and CDR2 is FQGNSA. CDR3 DNA sequence: TGTGCCAGCAGCTTAGTACAGACAGGGAGAGCTAACTATGGCTACACCTTC. It codes for CASSLVQTGRANYGYTF.

This clonotype has ten or more counts. The chain joins TRBV5-5 to TRBJ1-6; 7 bases map to TRBD1. V shed 4 bases and J 6 bases; nucleotides not matched to a gene: 4. The CDR3 is 14 amino acids. CDR1 is SGHKS, CDR2 YYEKEE, per germline (reference sequence). CDR3 DNA sequence: TGTGCCAGCAGCATACAGGGGTTTAATTCACCCCTCCACTTT. Translating it yields CASSIQGFNSPLHF.

This clonotype appeared many times. The chain links TRBV7-2 to TRBJ2-7, with 8 bases matching TRBD1. The CDR3 spans 14 residues. With 3 bases clipped from V and 5 bases from J, the junction kept 6 bases outside the gene matches. The germline gives CDR1 SGHTA, CDR2 FQGNSA. CDR3 region: CASSFGQGFDEQYF. In DNA, the CDR3 is TGTGCCAGCAGCTTCGGACAGGGCTTCGACGAGCAGTACTTC.

This clonotype was detected only a few times. The gene calls are TRBV7-2 and TRBJ1-2, with 9 bases aligning to TRBD1. The germline CDR1 and CDR2 sequences are SGHTA and FQGNSA. V lost 9 bases to trimming and J lost 6 bases; unmatched junction nucleotides: 11. This CDR3 has 14 residues. CDR3 protein: CASITDRGTNGYTF. The CDR3 coding sequence is TGTGCCAGTATCACCGACAGGGGGACAAATGGCTACACCTTC.

This clonotype was picked up a small number of times. V is TRBV19 and J is TRBJ1-1, with unresolved D. Germline lookup yields CDR1 LNHDA and CDR2 SQIVND (reference sequence). This CDR3 comprises 13 residues. Between the trimmed V and J ends, which lost 1 base and 6 bases, there was a span of 9 bases. The CDR3 nucleotides read TGTGCCAGTAGTATAGTGGGTTTATCTGAAGCTTTCTTT. Its protein product is CASSIVGLSEAFF.

This clonotype was recorded a few times. The chain employs TRBV9 and TRBJ1-1; D not resolved. Trimming took off 3 bases at V and 1 base at J, with 4 bases between the two ends. This CDR3 spans 12 amino acids. Germline assignment: CDR1 SGDLS and CDR2 YYNGEE. CDR3 sequence (DNA): TGTGCCAGCAGCGGACCGAACACTGAAGCTTTCTTT. Its protein product is CASSGPNTEAFF.

This clonotype was seen repeatedly, ten times or more. CDR3 protein: CASSYTPGGAYGYTF. The CDR3 region has the DNA TGTGCCAGCAGTTACACTCCCGGGGGAGCCTATGGCTACACCTTC. The gene calls are TRBV6-5 and TRBJ1-2; D possibly corresponds to TRBD1 (5 bases). The CDR3 spans 15 residues. Germline CDR1 and CDR2: MNHEY and SVGAGI. Trimming left V 2 bases short and J 4 bases short, with 14 bases between.

This clonotype was counted many times. This chain uses TRBV5-1 with TRBJ2-3; TRBD2 might be the D (7 bases). The CDR3 contains 14 residues. The germline V and J ends were trimmed by 2 bases and 2 bases, with 9 bases remaining between them. Germline loops: CDR1 SGHRS, CDR2 YFSETQ. This chain's CDR3 is CASSLGGDTDTQYF. DNA of the CDR3: TGCGCCAGCAGCTTAGGGGGGGACACAGATACGCAGTATTTT.

This clonotype was seen only a few times. The genes are TRBV29-1 and TRBJ1-5; 9 nucleotides match TRBD1. CDR1 is SQVTM, CDR2 ANQGSEA, per germline. The CDR3 runs 15 residues. V shed 4 bases and J 2 bases; nucleotides not matched to a gene: 6. The chain's CDR3 is CSVARDREGNQPQHF. CDR3 coding DNA: TGCAGCGTTGCCCGGGACAGGGAGGGCAATCAGCCCCAGCATTTT.

This clonotype was seen a few times. The rearrangement joins TRBV7-3 to TRBJ1-2; D is unresolved. V was cut by 7 bases and J by 2 bases, with 11 bases left in between. This CDR3 region has 13 residues. The V gene's germline CDR1 is SGHTA and CDR2 FQGTGA. The CDR3 DNA is TGTGCCAGCACGAAGCCGGGAAACTATGGCTACACCTTC. Amino acids: CASTKPGNYGYTF.

The CDR3 protein is CSARGQGARSQYGYTF. For the CDR3, the DNA is TGCAGTGCTAGAGGACAGGGGGCGCGTTCTCAATATGGCTACACCTTC. The V and J genes are TRBV20-1 and TRBJ1-2; TRBD1 agrees at 10 bases. The trim removed 1 base at V and 5 bases at J, leaving 10 bases unmatched. The CDR3 runs 16 residues. Germline CDR1 reads DFQATT; CDR2 reads SNEGSKA (reference sequence).

This clonotype appeared many times. The chain combines TRBV12-3 or TRBV12-4 with TRBJ2-7; no reliable D call. The CDR3 contains 13 residues. V was cut by 3 bases and J by 3 bases, with 9 bases left in between. This chain's CDR3 is CASSLTCSYEQYV. CDR3 in DNA: TGTGCCAGCAGTTTGACGTGCAGCTACGAGCAGTACGTC.

The V gene is TRBV20-1, the J gene TRBJ2-7, with 8 positions matching TRBD2. The CDR3 length is 16 residues. Germline V CDR1 and CDR2: DFQATT, SNEGSKA (reference sequence). The trim removed 0 bases at V and 0 bases at J, leaving 7 bases unmatched. CDR3 DNA sequence: TGCAGTGCTAGAGATCTAGCGGGCGCAAGCTCCTACGAGCAGTACTTC. Translating it yields CSARDLAGASSYEQYF.

There are many counts of this clonotype. This rearrangement joins TRBV7-8 to TRBJ2-1; a weak D match, TRBD2 (5 bases). This CDR3 spans 15 amino acids. Germline lookup yields CDR1 SGHVS and CDR2 FQNEAQ. V was clipped by 6 bases and J by 0 bases, with 12 bases between them. The CDR3 DNA reads as TGTGCCAGCAGTCGAGATGGGAGCTCCTACAATGAGCAGTTCTTC. Its translation is CASSRDGSSYNEQFF.

This clonotype came up many times. The chain joins TRBV4-3 to TRBJ1-1; TRBD1 aligns across 9 bases. Germline CDR1 and CDR2: LGHNA and YSLEER. The length of the CDR3 is 19 residues. Losses at the gene ends were 0 bases for V and 1 base for J; bases not matched to a gene: 12. The DNA of the CDR3 is TGCGCCAGCAGCCAAGAAAGGGACAGGGAGTCGTGGTCGAACACTGAAGCTTTCTTT. Amino acid sequence: CASSQERDRESWSNTEAFF.

This clonotype was picked up one time. This may come from a read error, since a much larger clone is one base off. The chain combines TRBV4-3 with TRBJ1-1, with D uncertain. Germline loops: CDR1 LGHNA, CDR2 YSLEER. V was shortened by 0 bases and J by 4 bases, with 15 bases between the two germline ends. The CDR3 has 16 residues. In DNA form, the CDR3 reads TGCGCCAGCAGCCAAGATCATGGATTCCTCGGCACTGAAGCTTTCTTT. Translating gives CASSQDHGFLGTEAFF.

This clonotype was seen a few times. The rearrangement links TRBV6-5 to TRBJ2-5, with D tentatively TRBD2 (5 bases). The CDR3 totals 13 residues. Germline CDR1 and CDR2: MNHEY and SVGAGI. Trimming cost V 2 bases and J 10 bases, with 14 bases left between them. The DNA of the CDR3 is TGTGCCAGCAGTTACATATCGGCGAGGGACCAGTACTTC. It specifies CASSYISARDQYF.

This clonotype was found a few times. The rearrangement uses TRBV27 and TRBJ2-5; D perhaps matches TRBD1 (5 bases). The CDR3 is 13 residues long. CDR1 is MNHEY and CDR2 is SMNVEV in the germline V gene (reference sequence). V was shortened by 5 bases and J by 5 bases, with 12 bases between the two germline ends. The CDR3 reads CASSARVRETQYF. Here the CDR3 DNA reads TGTGCCAGCAGTGCCAGGGTTAGGGAGACCCAGTACTTC.

This clonotype was seen many times. CDR3 DNA: TGTGCCAGCAGCCAAGCGGGGGCGGGGGGGTTCTATGAGCAGTTCTTC. It yields the protein CASSQAGAGGFYEQFF. This sequence joins TRBV3-1 and TRBJ2-1; 9 bases line up with TRBD2. There are 16 residues in the CDR3. Germline V gives CDR1 LGHDT, CDR2 YNNKEL (reference sequence). The V gene end was trimmed by 1 base and the J gene end by 8 bases; junction bases not matched to a gene: 9.

This clonotype was detected ten times or more. The chain joins TRBV9 to TRBJ1-3, with D possibly matching TRBD1 (6 bases). This CDR3 comprises 15 residues. Trimming took 3 bases from V and 0 from J, leaving 10 bases between them. CDR1 SGDLS and CDR2 YYNGEE come from the germline V gene. DNA of the CDR3: TGTGCCAGCAGCGGACCGACAGGCTCTGGAAACACCATATATTTT. It codes for CASSGPTGSGNTIYF.